These 21 T cell receptor beta chains were sequenced from one sample in a study of metastatic and nonmetastatic thyroid tumors. No patient had received any treatment before thyroid surgery. TCRdb re-processed the PCR reads through MiXCR. The sample has 15,000 to 20,000 clones; roughly 13% are singletons. The sequencing sample was made of blood. These receptors were obtained from a female donor with papillary thyroid cancer or a benign thyroid nodule (not recorded which). Some clones in this sample may be carry-over from other donors' samples.

This clone was detected a few times. This chain connects TRBV6-4 to TRBJ2-3, with 10 positions matching TRBD2. The V gene's germline CDR1 is MRHNA and CDR2 SNTAGT. V trimming: 5 bases; J trimming: 2 bases; junction bases outside the gene matches: 1. The CDR3 runs to 14 residues. Here the CDR3 reads CASSSGGATDTQYF. The CDR3 nucleotides are TGTGCCAGCAGTAGCGGGGGGGCCACAGATACGCAGTATTTT.

In its sample, this clone was seen many times. The rearrangement links TRBV5-1 to TRBJ1-6; D remains ambiguous. The CDR3 runs to 15 residues. Trimming took 3 bases from V and 8 from J, leaving 15 bases between them. The V gene's germline CDR1 is SGHRS and CDR2 YFSETQ. The CDR3 spells CASSSLGSWDSPLHF. The CDR3 DNA sequence: TGCGCCAGCAGCTCGTTGGGGAGCTGGGATTCACCCCTCCACTTT.

This clone was found many times. The CDR3 protein is CASSPRSTSGSETQYF. CDR3 sequence (DNA): TGTGCCAGCTCACCAAGGTCGACTAGCGGGAGTGAGACGCAGTATTTT. The chain is built from TRBV18 and TRBJ2-3, with 12 bases aligning to TRBD2. The germline gives CDR1 KGHSH, CDR2 LQKENI. V shed 2 bases, J shed 9 bases, and the junction held 9 bases outside the gene matches. CDR3 length: 16 amino acids.

This clone was seen a handful of times. V is TRBV28 and J is TRBJ1-2; TRBD1 is a possible D gene (6 bases). Germline assignment: CDR1 MDHEN and CDR2 SYDVKM. Trimming took 7 bases from V and 9 from J, leaving 15 bases between them. CDR3 size: 12 residues. The CDR3 nucleotides are TGTGCCAGCATGGTGGGGGCGTATCGCTACACCTTC. It yields the protein CASMVGAYRYTF.

This clone occurred many times. The chain links TRBV10-3 to TRBJ2-7, with a weak D call TRBD2 (5 bases). Germline-derived CDR1 and CDR2 are ENHRY and SYGVKD. Trimming pared 9 bases from V and 4 bases from J, leaving 16 bases between. This CDR3 contains 13 residues. Here the CDR3 reads CAIGPITGYEQYF. In nucleotides, the CDR3 is TGTGCCATAGGACCGATCACGGGGTACGAGCAGTACTTC.

The V call is TRBV6-2 or TRBV6-3, the J call TRBJ2-1; a possible D gene is TRBD1 (6 bases). V was shortened by 6 bases and J by 4 bases, with 19 bases between the two germline ends. The CDR3 consists of 16 residues. Germline values: CDR1 MNHEY, CDR2 SVGEGT. CDR3 nucleotide sequence: TGTGCCAGCAGACACGAAGGGGGAGTGCGGTACAATGAGCAGTTCTTC. It is translated as CASRHEGGVRYNEQFF.

This clone was detected ten times or more. The chain has TRBV5-1 and TRBJ2-2, with D unresolved. Per the germline V gene, CDR1 is SGHRS and CDR2 is YFSETQ. The CDR3 loop spans 15 amino acids. V gave up 0 bases and J gave up 0 bases, with 6 bases separating them. Written as DNA, the CDR3 is TGCGCCAGCAGCTTGGGTGCAACGAACACCGGGGAGCTGTTTTTT. It encodes CASSLGATNTGELFF.

This clone was counted at least ten times. The rearrangement uses TRBV10-3 and TRBJ1-1; 8 nucleotides line up with TRBD1. Germline V gene data show CDR1 as ENHRY and CDR2 as SYGVKD. The CDR3 has 14 amino acids. With V trimmed by 10 bases and J by 1 base, 8 bases remained unmatched. CDR3 in DNA: TGTGCCACCTCCCAGGGGGCCCAGAACACTGAAGCTTTCTTT. Residues: CATSQGAQNTEAFF.

The chain links TRBV27 to TRBJ2-1; D ambiguous. Germline loops: CDR1 MNHEY, CDR2 SMNVEV (reference sequence). Trimming left V 6 bases short and J 3 bases short, with 15 bases between. The CDR3 sequence is 15 residues long. CDR3 residues: CASSWAGLNYNEQFF. CDR3 DNA sequence: TGTGCCAGCAGCTGGGCCGGGCTCAACTACAATGAGCAGTTCTTC.

By sample fraction, this clone is medium-sized. The gene calls are TRBV27 and TRBJ1-2; D possibly corresponds to TRBD1 (5 bases). Trimming shortened V by 5 bases and J by 0 bases, and 10 bases separated the two germline ends. The CDR3 runs 14 residues. Germline V lookup: CDR1 MNHEY, CDR2 SMNVEV (reference sequence). CDR3 protein: CASSRDGANYGYTF. CDR3 in DNA: TGTGCCAGCAGTCGGGACGGTGCTAACTATGGCTACACCTTC.

At least ten counts were recorded for this clone. The V gene is TRBV20-1, the J gene TRBJ2-7; 8 bases match TRBD2. The CDR3 contains 16 residues. V lost 1 base, J lost 4 bases, and 12 bases stayed unmatched. The germline V gene encodes CDR1 DFQATT and CDR2 SNEGSKA (reference sequence). CDR3: CSARGLGRLAGYEQYF. The CDR3, as DNA: TGCAGTGCTAGAGGTTTGGGTCGCCTAGCGGGTTACGAGCAGTACTTC.

This clone was counted many times. The V gene is TRBV3-1, the J gene TRBJ2-3; 8 nucleotides line up with TRBD1. Germline assignment: CDR1 LGHDT and CDR2 YNNKEL (reference sequence). The J segment lost 6 bases and the V segment lost 5 bases, leaving 4 bases of the junction unmatched. The CDR3 contains 13 residues. In DNA, the CDR3 is TGTGCCAGCAGCTCCTGGGACAGGGATACGCAGTATTTT. The encoded protein is CASSSWDRDTQYF.

This clone was counted ten times or more. The CDR3 DNA follows: TGTGCCAGTAGTATTACCGGGGATGGTCAGCCCCAGCATTTT. Its translation: CASSITGDGQPQHF. The rearrangement uses TRBV19 and TRBJ1-5, with no clear D. The CDR3 totals 14 residues. CDR1 is LNHDA, CDR2 SQIVND, per germline (reference sequence). V dropped 3 bases and J dropped 6 bases, with 12 bases sitting between them.

This clone has at least ten counts. V gene TRBV7-9 combines with J gene TRBJ1-2; D is unclear. The CDR3 is 14 residues long. Germline V gene data show CDR1 as SEHNR and CDR2 as FQNEAQ (reference sequence). V shed 0 bases and J shed 2 bases, with 7 bases lying between them. CDR3 nucleotide sequence: TGTGCCAGCAGCTTAGCGCTGCTGAACTATGGCTACACCTTC. This sequence encodes CASSLALLNYGYTF.

Details on this clone: A much more abundant neighbour one base away suggests this may be a read error. This rearrangement joins TRBV5-6 to TRBJ2-5; 10 bases fit TRBD2. Losses at the gene ends were 0 bases for V and 3 bases for J; bases not matched to a gene: 11. The V gene's germline CDR1 is SGHDT and CDR2 YYEEEE. CDR3 length: 18 residues. The CDR3 DNA sequence: TGTGCCAGCAGCTTGGAGTGGGTGTTTAGCGGGGGGAAAGAGACCCAGTACTTC. It translates to CASSLEWVFSGGKETQYF.

The chain has TRBV7-2 and TRBJ2-5; 11 positions match TRBD2. This CDR3 is built from 21 residues. With 0 bases clipped from V and 5 bases from J, the junction kept 20 bases outside the gene matches. Per the germline V gene, CDR1 is SGHTA and CDR2 is FQGNSA. The CDR3 DNA is TGTGCCAGCAGCTTAGCGATTTTGTCGCTAGCGGGAGGAGGGGGTCCGGAGACCCAGTACTTC. Translating gives CASSLAILSLAGGGGPETQYF.

This clone was seen many times. The chain employs TRBV18 and TRBJ1-4; D unclear. Looked up from germline, CDR1 is KGHSH and CDR2 is LQKENI. Between the trimmed V and J ends, which lost 5 bases and 8 bases, there was a span of 12 bases. This CDR3 contains 13 residues. This CDR3 reads CASSSQAYEKLFF. The CDR3 DNA reads as TGTGCCAGCTCAAGCCAGGCCTACGAAAAACTGTTTTTT.

Judged by abundance, this clone is medium-sized. V gene TRBV6-1 combines with J gene TRBJ2-7; TRBD2 aligns across 9 bases. This CDR3 spans 15 amino acids. After removal of 8 bases from V and 6 bases from J, the junction contained 14 bases not matched to a gene. Looked up from germline, CDR1 is MNHNS and CDR2 is SASEGT. CDR3 in amino acids: CASGLAGSRAAEQYF. The CDR3 DNA reads TGTGCCAGCGGTCTAGCGGGGAGCCGTGCTGCCGAGCAGTACTTC.

This clone has a count of ten or more. This chain joins TRBV20-1 and TRBJ1-2; a weak D match, TRBD1 (6 bases). Germline CDR1 and CDR2: DFQATT and SNEGSKA (reference sequence). CDR3 length: 12 amino acids. The V end was cut by 7 bases, the J end by 4 bases, with 13 bases between. CDR3 coding DNA: TGCAGTGGGTCAGGGGACGTCTATGGCTACACCTTC. This sequence encodes CSGSGDVYGYTF.

This clone appeared a few times. The V and J genes are TRBV28 and TRBJ1-1, with D unresolved. Deletions cut 0 bases from V and 2 bases from J, with 7 bases between. CDR3 length: 14 residues. The germline CDR1 and CDR2 sequences are MDHEN and SYDVKM. Here the CDR3 reads CASSLCTYNTEAFF. The CDR3 coding sequence is TGTGCCAGCAGTTTATGCACATATAACACTGAAGCTTTCTTT.

With respect to this clone: The CDR3 end shows no conserved phenylalanine or tryptophan, and so a read error is likely. Because the CDR3's place on the DNA is in doubt, the DNA is left out and the CDR3 is given as listed by TCRdb. The chain combines TRBV24-1 with TRBJ2-3. From its first to its last residue, the CDR3 has 15 amino acids. From germline, CDR1 is KGHDR and CDR2 SFDVKD. The CDR3 reads CATSARTFLTDTHYC.